The clone carrying this TCR beta chain has just a few counts. Its antigen is currently unknown. Germline V lookup: CDR1 MNHNY, CDR2 SVGAGI (reference sequence). Between the trimmed V and J ends, which lost 6 bases and 2 bases, there was a span of 5 bases. The CDR3 runs to 12 residues. The data are from a study of CD8 T cell repertoires and HIV-1 epitope variants. Measured with immunoSEQ multiplex PCR; TCRdb has only the in-frame clones, and not every one. This table holds several thousand clones, roughly two thirds found once. The specimen sequenced was cultured CD8+ T cells derived from PBMCs. The TCR comes from a male donor with HIV. The V and J genes are TRBV6-6 and TRBJ2-1; D not certain. CDR3 DNA: TGTGCCAGCAGCCGACCCTACAATGAGCAGTTCTTC. Amino acids: CASSRPYNEQFF.